The text below deals with one T cell receptor beta chain. Antigen unknown. Germline V CDR1 and CDR2: KGHSH, LQKENI. The CDR3 has 14 residues. Trimming took off 3 bases at V and 8 bases at J, with 14 bases between the two ends. Within Nashville, Tennessee resided all donors, each a Caucasian adult. Measured with immunoSEQ multiplex PCR; TCRdb has only the in-frame clones, and not every one. The sample gives under 1,100,000 clones, under 80% of which show up once; about 1.5% is in the top ten. This entry is derived from a study of shared clonotypes between healthy human individuals. Study context: CD4 naive and CD4 memory each took three plates per donor, while CD8 naive took two and CD8 memory one. Study outcomes and limitations: As a rule, naive subsets had a larger estimated richness than memory subsets. Among a handful of donors, roughly 5% of naive CD4 clonotypes were found in common.

The source of this sequence is a man aged 18 to 30 in good health. The rearrangement links TRBV18 to TRBJ1-3, with D possibly matching TRBD1 (5 bases). What was sequenced was memory CD4+ T cells sorted from blood. The subset: CD45RA-negative fraction. The CDR3 nucleotides read TGTGCCAGCTCACCTCCAGGGAAGTTAGACACCATATATTTT. As protein: CASSPPGKLDTIYF.